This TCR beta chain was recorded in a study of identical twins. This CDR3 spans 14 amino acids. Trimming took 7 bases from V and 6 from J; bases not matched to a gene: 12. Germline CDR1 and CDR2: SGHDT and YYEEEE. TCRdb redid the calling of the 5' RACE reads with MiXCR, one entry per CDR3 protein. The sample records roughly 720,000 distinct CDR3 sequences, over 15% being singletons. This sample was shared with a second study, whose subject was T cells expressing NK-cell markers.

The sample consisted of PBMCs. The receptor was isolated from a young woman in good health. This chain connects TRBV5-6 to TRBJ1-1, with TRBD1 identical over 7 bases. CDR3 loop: CASFYQGVWAEAFF. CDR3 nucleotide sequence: TGTGCCAGCTTCTATCAGGGGGTTTGGGCTGAAGCTTTCTTT.